What follows are 25 T cell receptor beta chains derived from one specimen sequenced in a study of molecular identifiers for immune sequencing clone quantification. TCRdb re-analysed the PCR reads in MiXCR, keeping a single row per CDR3 protein. The data show about half a million distinct CDR3 sequences, around 21% seen once. Sequenced material: naive CD8+ T cells from blood, with Jurkat cell RNA spiked in. Subset defined: FACS-sorted CD8+CD4-CCR7+CD45RA+ naive T cells. The receptors stem from a human donor in good health. Some libraries in this study had Jurkat cell RNA spiked in.

In this sample, this clonotype turned up many times. The chain employs TRBV6-2 or TRBV6-3 and TRBJ1-5; D perhaps matches TRBD1 (6 bases). The CDR3 sequence is 16 residues long. V dropped 6 bases and J dropped 0 bases, with 15 bases sitting between them. CDR1 is MNHEY and CDR2 is SVGEGT in the germline V gene. DNA of the CDR3: TGTGCCAGCAGCAATCAAGGGGGATATAGCAATCAGCCCCAGCATTTT. Translation gives CASSNQGGYSNQPQHF.

As regards this clonotype: A read error may explain this, as a much larger clone is one base away. The chain recombines TRBV7-3 with TRBJ2-5; the D gene is possibly TRBD1 (6 bases). CDR3 size: 15 residues. Germline-derived CDR1 and CDR2 are SGHTA and FQGTGA. The CDR3 nucleotides read TGTGCCAGCAGCCCCCTGGGGGCGGCTCAAGGGACCCAGTACTTC. This encodes CASSPLGAAQGTQYF. Variable domain in full (rest from reference TRBV7-3 and TRBJ2-5): GAGVSQTPSNKVTEKGKYVELRCDPISGHTALYWYRQSLGQGPEFLIYFQGTGAADDSGLPNDRFFAVRPEGSVSTLKIQRTERGDSAVYLCASSPLGAAQGTQYFGPGTRLLVL.

On this clonotype itself: This clone may be a read error of a much larger clone one base away. V usage is TRBV4-3 and J usage is TRBJ1-1; D is unresolved. V gave up 0 bases and J gave up 7 bases, with 12 bases separating them. This CDR3 is built from 14 residues. Germline loops: CDR1 LGHNA, CDR2 YSLEER. CDR3: CASSQDMGPHEAFF. In DNA, the CDR3 is TGCGCCAGCAGCCAAGACATGGGCCCCCATGAAGCTTTCTTT.

In its sample, this clonotype was seen many times. V is TRBV7-9 and J is TRBJ2-7, with TRBD1 identical over 11 bases. The J segment lost 6 bases and the V segment lost 4 bases, leaving 2 bases of the junction unmatched. The CDR3 covers 13 residues. Germline V gene data show CDR1 as SEHNR and CDR2 as FQNEAQ (reference sequence). The CDR3 coding sequence is TGTGCCAGCAGCTGGGGACAGGGGGTCGAGCAGTACTTC. Its protein product is CASSWGQGVEQYF.

This clonotype was picked up many times. This chain connects TRBV4-1 to TRBJ1-1, with D uncertain. The germline CDR1 and CDR2 sequences are MGHRA and YSYEKL. CDR3 length: 16 residues. The ends were cut back, 0 bases at V and 4 bases at J, with 15 bases in the middle. The DNA for the CDR3 is TGCGCCAGCAGCCAAGATCGGGGTCTTGGTGGCACTGAAGCTTTCTTT. It yields the protein CASSQDRGLGGTEAFF.

Note on this clonotype: A read error may be the cause here, since a much bigger clone is one base away. Because the CDR3 is missing its conserved closing phenylalanine or tryptophan, this is likely a read error. V is TRBV13 and J is TRBJ2-3, with 10 bases aligning to TRBD2. Germline assignment: CDR1 PRHDT and CDR2 FYEKMQ (reference sequence). This CDR3 spans 15 amino acids. Trimming took 5 bases from V and 6 from J; bases not matched to a gene: 8. This chain's CDR3 is CASSQFLAGDDTQYL. CDR3 in DNA: TGTGCCAGCAGCCAATTCCTAGCGGGAGATGATACGCAGTATCTT.

For this clonotype: Given a much more abundant clone one base away, this may be a read error. This chain connects TRBV27 to TRBJ1-1; TRBD1 matches 7 bases. The CDR3 is 14 residues long. The trim removed 4 bases at V and 6 bases at J, leaving 8 bases unmatched. CDR1 and CDR2 (germline): MNHEY, SMNVEV (reference sequence). CDR3 residues: CASSSLTGYAEAFF. DNA for the CDR3: TGTGCCAGCAGTTCGTTGACAGGGTACGCTGAAGCTTTCTTT.

This clonotype was recorded a few times. V gene TRBV5-4 combines with J gene TRBJ2-7, with D possibly TRBD1 on 6 matching bases. The length of the CDR3 is 14 residues. Trimming left V 5 bases short and J 5 bases short, with 17 bases between. Germline CDR1 reads SGHNT; CDR2 reads YYREEE (reference sequence). CDR3 sequence reads: CASSSKQGEHEQYF. Here the CDR3 DNA reads TGTGCCAGCAGTTCCAAACAGGGTGAGCACGAGCAGTACTTC.

Concerning this clonotype: A much larger clone sits a single nucleotide away, making a read error possible. The V gene is TRBV24-1, the J gene TRBJ2-3; TRBD1 agrees at 7 bases. V dropped 4 bases and J dropped 0; count of bases not matched to a gene: 12. The CDR3 covers 18 residues. The germline CDR1 and CDR2 sequences are KGHDR and SFDVKD. CDR3 in amino acids: CATSEVTGLQKSTDTQYF. CDR3 in DNA: TGTGCCACCAGTGAGGTGACAGGGTTGCAGAAAAGCACAGATACGCAGTATTTT.

Regarding this clonotype: This may arise from a read error, as a much more abundant clone is one base away. The chain employs TRBV7-7 and TRBJ2-2; TRBD1 is a possible D gene (6 bases). The CDR3 is made up of 15 amino acids. Germline V CDR1 and CDR2: SSHAT, FNYEAQ (reference sequence). CDR3 sequence (DNA): TGTGCTAGCAGCTTAGGGACACTGGACACCGGGGAGCTGTTTTTT. It encodes CASSLGTLDTGELFF.

This clonotype was seen only a few times. This rearrangement joins TRBV7-9 to TRBJ2-7; 9 bases fit TRBD1. CDR1 SEHNR and CDR2 FQNEAQ come from the germline V gene (reference sequence). V was clipped by 4 bases and J by 0 bases; unmatched bases: 1. The CDR3 consists of 14 residues. The CDR3 sequence: CASSWTGDSYEQYF. CDR3 sequence (DNA): TGTGCCAGCAGCTGGACAGGGGACTCCTACGAGCAGTACTTC.

This clonotype appeared a few times. The V gene is TRBV4-1, the J gene TRBJ1-6; unclear D gene. V lost 0 bases and J lost 10, with 16 bases in between. In germline, CDR1 is MGHRA, CDR2 YSYEKL. This CDR3 region has 16 residues. The CDR3 sequence: CASSQEGSLRRSPLHF. In nucleotides, the CDR3 is TGCGCCAGCAGCCAAGAGGGCTCCTTACGGCGCTCACCCCTCCACTTT.

There are many counts of this clonotype. This chain connects TRBV28 to TRBJ2-7; D not certain. This CDR3 has 12 amino acids. The germline V gene has CDR1 MDHEN and CDR2 SYDVKM. The CDR3 reads CATSAPRYEQYF. CDR3 DNA sequence: TGTGCAACCTCAGCGCCGCGCTACGAGCAGTACTTC.

This clonotype was seen at least ten times. The rearrangement uses TRBV6-1 and TRBJ2-3; no firm D call. Trimming left V 6 bases short and J 1 base short, with 17 bases between. The CDR3 runs to 16 residues. CDR1 and CDR2 (germline): MNHNS, SASEGT. The CDR3 region is CASRTDNTGGTDTQYF. The CDR3 nucleotides read TGTGCCAGCAGAACCGACAACACCGGAGGCACAGATACGCAGTATTTT.

This clonotype turned up a few times. The chain recombines TRBV6-2 or TRBV6-3 with TRBJ2-7; D might be TRBD1 (5 bases). CDR3 size: 14 residues. Trimming removed 7 bases at V and 4 bases at J, with 17 bases between. Germline values: CDR1 MNHEY, CDR2 SVGEGT. CDR3 bases: TGTGCCAGCAACTCAGAGGTGGGGCAGTACGAGCAGTACTTC. Amino acids: CASNSEVGQYEQYF.

Points on this clonotype: This clone may be a read error of a much larger clone one base away. The gene calls are TRBV7-9 and TRBJ1-1; D is uncertain. The CDR3 runs 16 residues. Germline V lookup: CDR1 SEHNR, CDR2 FQNEAQ (reference sequence). The CDR3 loop is CANSSPDPSLGTEAFF. The CDR3 DNA follows: TGTGCCAACAGCTCACCCGACCCGAGCCTGGGAACTGAAGCTTTCTTT.

The sample holds a few counts of this clonotype. The junction does not match germline at one end; this may be a read error. The chain recombines TRBV5-1 with TRBJ2-7, with TRBD2 matching over 7 bases. The CDR3 loop spans 11 amino acids. The V gene's germline CDR1 is SGHRS and CDR2 YFSETQ. The CDR3 DNA reads as TGCGCCAGCAGCTTTGGGGGGACTATTAACTTC. Translating it yields CASSFGGTINF. The entire variable domain, with the rest obtained from reference TRBV5-1 and TRBJ2-7, is as follows: KAGVTQTPRYLIKTRGQQVTLSCSPISGHRSVSWYQQTPGQGLQFLFEYFSETQRNKGNFPGRFSGRQFSNSRSEMNVSTLELGDSALYLCASSFGGTINFGPGTRLTVT.

This clonotype was seen repeatedly, ten times or more. The chain uses TRBV20-1 and TRBJ2-3, with D possibly matching TRBD2 (5 bases). The ends were cut back, 4 bases at V and 3 bases at J, with 11 bases in the middle. The CDR3 runs to 13 residues. CDR1 is DFQATT, CDR2 SNEGSKA, per germline (reference sequence). The CDR3 bases are TGCAGTGCTAACCTAGCATCAACAGATACGCAGTATTTT. Translated, it gives CSANLASTDTQYF.

The chain joins TRBV6-5 to TRBJ2-3, with a possible D match to TRBD1 (5 bases). V was clipped by 2 bases and J by 4 bases, with 13 bases between them. Germline assignment: CDR1 MNHEY and CDR2 SVGAGI. The CDR3 totals 15 residues. The DNA of the CDR3 is TGTGCCAGCAGTTACGGGGCAGGGCCCCCAGATACGCAGTATTTT. Its protein product is CASSYGAGPPDTQYF.

This clonotype was counted at least ten times. The chain combines TRBV6-5 with TRBJ1-1; 7 bases are a match to TRBD1. CDR3 length: 15 residues. Germline V CDR1 and CDR2: MNHEY, SVGAGI. After removal of 5 bases from V and 0 bases from J, the junction contained 6 bases not matched to a gene. The CDR3 coding sequence is TGTGCCAGCAGTCCGGGACAGCAAATGAACACTGAAGCTTTCTTT. Residues: CASSPGQQMNTEAFF.

Remarks on this clonotype: This may be a read error, as it is one base from a much larger clone. This chain links TRBV20-1 with TRBJ2-7; D gene unclear. This CDR3 is 12 amino acids long. CDR1 and CDR2 from the germline V gene are DFQATT and SNEGSKA (reference sequence). Trimming pared 5 bases from V and 2 bases from J, leaving 10 bases between. The CDR3 nucleotides read TGCAGTGCTCCCGACTGGCCCTACGAGCAGTACTTC. The encoded protein is CSAPDWPYEQYF.

This clonotype was observed a handful of times. This chain links TRBV9 with TRBJ2-5, with TRBD1 as a possible D gene (5 bases). Trimming removed 3 bases from V and 2 bases from J, with 11 bases in between. Per germline, CDR1 SGDLS and CDR2 YYNGEE. The CDR3 consists of 14 residues. CDR3 residues: CASSDGQNQETQYF. The CDR3 coding sequence is TGTGCCAGCAGCGACGGACAAAATCAAGAGACCCAGTACTTC.

This clonotype was recorded only once. A junction end diverges from the germline sequence, so it may reflect a read error. The chain carries TRBV4-3 and TRBJ2-1; possible D gene TRBD1, 6 bases. This CDR3 contains 17 residues. The V gene's germline CDR1 is LGHNA and CDR2 YSLEER. The chain's CDR3 is CASGQDPPDSTYNEQFF. The CDR3 nucleotides are TGCGCCAGCGGCCAAGATCCCCCGGACAGTACTTACAATGAGCAGTTCTTC.

In this sample, this clonotype turned up many times. The chain combines TRBV6-2 or TRBV6-3 with TRBJ2-4; no clear D gene. Trimming removed 6 bases from V and 3 bases from J, with 15 bases in between. The CDR3 sequence is 15 residues long. Germline loops: CDR1 MNHEY, CDR2 SVGEGT. The CDR3 DNA sequence: TGTGCCAGCAGCCAATTTTTCGCCGGCAAAAACATTCAGTACTTC. Translated, it gives CASSQFFAGKNIQYF.

The chain joins TRBV6-5 to TRBJ1-1; 10 bases agree with TRBD1. With 4 bases clipped from V and 5 bases from J, the junction kept 7 bases outside the gene matches. The CDR3 consists of 15 residues. Germline lookup yields CDR1 MNHEY and CDR2 SVGAGI. The CDR3 region has the DNA TGTGCCAGCAGTTCCCTCCGGGACAGGGGAACTGAAGCTTTCTTT. It yields the protein CASSSLRDRGTEAFF.